What follows are 16 T cell receptor beta chains derived from one specimen sequenced in a study of control samples from healthy donors and cancer patients. The repertoire was sequenced with immunoSEQ multiplex PCR; TCRdb's copy has only in-frame clones and lacks some. The table lists about 180,000 clones, roughly 92% of them singletons, with about 1.4% in the top ten. The sequencing input was blood. These TCRs come from a man aged 25-40 years in good health.

This rearrangement joins TRBV5-6 to TRBJ2-1, with 8 bases that match TRBD1. In germline, CDR1 is SGHDT, CDR2 YYEEEE. CDR3 length equals 16 residues. Unmatched junction bases numbered 8, after V lost 1 base and J lost 5 bases. In DNA form, the CDR3 reads TGTGCCAGCAGCTTGACCCGGGACAGGAGAGACAATGAGCAGTTCTTC. Encoded protein: CASSLTRDRRDNEQFF.

J is TRBJ2-7 and V is TRBV10-3, with D perhaps TRBD2 (7 bases). Trimming shortened V by 0 bases and J by 5 bases, and 14 bases separated the two germline ends. Germline loops: CDR1 ENHRY, CDR2 SYGVKD. The CDR3 runs 15 residues. This chain's CDR3 is CAISESSGGLDEQYF. CDR3 in DNA: TGTGCCATCAGTGAGTCGTCCGGGGGGCTCGACGAGCAGTACTTC.

The gene calls are TRBV15 and TRBJ1-2; 9 bases map to TRBD1. J lost 9 bases, V lost 4 bases, and 6 bases had no gene match. Germline CDR1 and CDR2: LNHNV and YYDKDF (reference sequence). The CDR3 has 13 amino acids. This CDR3 is CATSIRTGDSYTF. Written as DNA, the CDR3 is TGTGCCACCAGCATAAGGACAGGGGACAGCTACACCTTC. The entire variable domain, with the rest obtained from reference TRBV15 and TRBJ1-2, is as follows: DAMVIQNPRYQVTQFGKPVTLSCSQTLNHNVMYWYQQKSSQAPKLLFHYYDKDFNNEADTPDNFQSRRPNTSFCFLDIRSPGLGDTAMYLCATSIRTGDSYTFGSGTRLTVV.

This chain joins TRBV6-2 or TRBV6-3 and TRBJ2-3, with 13 bases identical to TRBD2. Germline V gene lookup returns CDR1 MNHEY and CDR2 SVGEGT. This CDR3 region has 16 residues. V dropped 4 bases and J dropped 1; count of bases not matched to a gene: 2. CDR3 loop: CASSSGTSGGTDTQYF. The CDR3 nucleotides are TGTGCCAGCAGTTCAGGGACTAGCGGGGGCACAGATACGCAGTATTTT.

The chain carries TRBV27 and TRBJ2-1; 9 positions agree with TRBD1. V lost 6 bases and J lost 3; bases outside the gene matches: 3. This CDR3 is 14 amino acids long. Per the germline V gene, CDR1 is MNHEY and CDR2 is SMNVEV (reference sequence). The CDR3 loop is CASSAGQGYNEQFF. In DNA, the CDR3 is TGTGCCAGCAGCGCGGGACAGGGCTACAATGAGCAGTTCTTC.

This chain uses TRBV27 with TRBJ2-1; 9 positions match TRBD2. This CDR3 region has 17 residues. The junction had 9 bases not matched to a gene; V was cut back by 0 bases and J by 6 bases. CDR1 is MNHEY and CDR2 is SMNVEV in the germline V gene (reference sequence). CDR3 sequence (DNA): TGTGCCAGCAGTTTATCTAACCTAGCGGGGCTATTCAATGAGCAGTTCTTC. Protein sequence: CASSLSNLAGLFNEQFF.

This chain connects TRBV24-1 to TRBJ2-2; no clear D. Between the trimmed V and J ends, which lost 4 bases and 0 bases, there was a span of 5 bases. Looked up from germline, CDR1 is KGHDR and CDR2 is SFDVKD. The CDR3 has 14 amino acids. CDR3 bases: TGTGCCACCAGTGACAACTCGAACACCGGGGAGCTGTTTTTT. Its protein is CATSDNSNTGELFF.

This chain links TRBV20-1 with TRBJ2-3; the match to TRBD2 covers 11 bases. Germline V gene data show CDR1 as DFQATT and CDR2 as SNEGSKA (reference sequence). The CDR3 spans 16 residues. Unmatched junction bases numbered 7, after V lost 3 bases and J lost 2 bases. The CDR3 DNA reads TGCAGTGCTAGTCAGGGGACTAGCGGCTTCACAGATACGCAGTATTTT. Its translation is CSASQGTSGFTDTQYF.

This chain uses TRBV3-1 (or the pseudogene TRBV3-2) with TRBJ1-1; D might be TRBD1 (6 bases). The ends were cut back, 4 bases at V and 7 bases at J, with 13 bases in the middle. CDR1 is LGHDT, CDR2 YNNKEL, per germline (reference sequence). This CDR3 contains 13 residues. CDR3 sequence reads: CASSLRGGGEAFF. CDR3 nucleotides: TGTGCCAGCAGCCTAAGAGGGGGGGGTGAAGCTTTCTTT.

The chain has TRBV2 and TRBJ1-6; D remains unclear. The length of the CDR3 is 19 residues. Trimming took 1 base from V and 0 from J, leaving 16 bases between them. The germline V gene has CDR1 SNHLY and CDR2 FYNNEI. The CDR3 region is CASSEDADGPSSYNSPLHF. The CDR3 DNA sequence: TGTGCCAGCAGTGAAGACGCTGACGGCCCCAGCTCCTATAATTCACCCCTCCACTTT.

This chain uses TRBV27 with TRBJ2-7; TRBD1 agrees at 8 bases. Germline CDR1 MNHEY, CDR2 SMNVEV (reference sequence). This CDR3 region has 15 residues. J was trimmed by 3 bases and V by 7 bases; bases with no gene match: 11. CDR3 in amino acids: CASNKGGTGGYEQYF. CDR3 nucleotides: TGTGCCAGCAACAAAGGGGGAACAGGGGGCTACGAGCAGTACTTC.

The gene calls are TRBV28 and TRBJ1-2, with a possible D match to TRBD1 (6 bases). This CDR3 spans 14 amino acids. Per the germline V gene, CDR1 is MDHEN and CDR2 is SYDVKM. V lost 6 bases, J lost 5 bases, and 16 bases lay in between. The CDR3 here is CASSSQGGDYGYTF. CDR3 nucleotide sequence: TGTGCCAGCAGCTCTCAAGGGGGTGATTATGGCTACACCTTC.

The CDR3 DNA reads as TGCGCCAGCTCTCCCGGGCAGAAGAATCAGCCCCAGCATTTT. It specifies CASSPGQKNQPQHF. The chain employs TRBV10-1 and TRBJ1-5; D ambiguous. V was clipped by 8 bases and J by 4 bases, with 15 bases between them. This CDR3 has 14 residues. Looked up from germline, CDR1 is WNHNN and CDR2 is SYGVQD (reference sequence).

With regard to this clone: A read error may account for a junction end that differs from germline. CDR3 sequence reads: CVSSPLRELGLPEAFF. The DNA of the CDR3 is TGTGTCAGCAGTCCCCTCCGGGAGCTGGGGCTTCCTGAAGCTTTCTTT. The V call is TRBV28, the J call TRBJ1-1; D perhaps matches TRBD1 (5 bases). CDR3 size: 16 residues. Germline lookup yields CDR1 MDHEN and CDR2 SYDVKM.

The chain combines TRBV19 with TRBJ2-2; TRBD2 agrees at 12 bases. CDR3 length: 17 residues. In germline, CDR1 is LNHDA, CDR2 SQIVND (reference sequence). After removal of 5 bases from V and 7 bases from J, the junction contained 11 bases not matched to a gene. In DNA, the CDR3 is TGTGCCAGTAGTCGGGGGAGGACTAGCGGGATGGACGGGGAGCTGTTTTTT. Translation: CASSRGRTSGMDGELFF.

This clone was recorded once. V usage is TRBV2 and J usage is TRBJ2-5; TRBD1 aligns across 9 bases. The V gene end was trimmed by 5 bases and the J gene end by 5 bases; junction bases not matched to a gene: 0. The CDR3 is 12 residues long. Germline V lookup: CDR1 SNHLY, CDR2 FYNNEI. The CDR3, as DNA: TGTGCCAGCAGTACAGGGGGCGAGACCCAGTACTTC. Translated: CASSTGGETQYF.